This TCR beta chain is from a study of cytotoxic CD8 clonotypes in ibrutinib-treated CLL. V dropped 5 bases and J dropped 4 bases, with 17 bases sitting between them. Germline lookup yields CDR1 MNHEY and CDR2 SMNVEV (reference sequence). The CDR3 length is 15 residues. Clones were sequenced by immunoSEQ multiplex PCR, and TCRdb holds only the in-frame ones, with some missing. The sample has about 160,000 clones; 70% to 85% are singletons. The rearrangement links TRBV27 to TRBJ1-2, with a possible D match to TRBD1 (6 bases). The TCR comes from a human donor with chronic lymphocytic leukemia. The starting material was PBMCs, obtained after 12 months of ibrutinib treatment. CDR3 DNA sequence: TGTGCCAGCAGTCCGCTGACAGGAACAGTCTATGGCTACACCTTC. Protein sequence: CASSPLTGTVYGYTF.